These 20 T cell receptor beta chains came from one sample sequenced in a study of cytomegalovirus exposure and HLA in healthy donors. Libraries were prepared by immunoSEQ multiplex PCR; TCRdb keeps only in-frame clonotypes and omits some of them. The table records approximately 120,000 clones, around 94% of them present only once. Sequencing input: PBMCs. These receptors all come from a woman aged 18-29 years in good health and CMV-seronegative.

The chain has TRBV7-3 and TRBJ1-1; D is perhaps TRBD1 (5 bases). This CDR3 comprises 14 residues. Germline CDR1 reads SGHTA; CDR2 reads FQGTGA. Trimming took 5 bases from V and 0 from J, leaving 10 bases between them. The CDR3 DNA reads as TGTGCCAGCAGCGCAGACAGACTGAACACTGAAGCTTTCTTT. Protein sequence: CASSADRLNTEAFF. Variable domain in full (rest from reference TRBV7-3 and TRBJ1-1): GAGVSQTPSNKVTEKGKYVELRCDPISGHTALYWYRQSLGQGPEFLIYFQGTGAADDSGLPNDRFFAVRPEGSVSTLKIQRTERGDSAVYLCASSADRLNTEAFFGQGTRLTVV.

The chain carries TRBV9 and TRBJ1-1, with 7 bases aligning to TRBD1. Germline-derived CDR1 and CDR2 are SGDLS and YYNGEE. The CDR3 covers 15 residues. V shed 0 bases and J 1 base; nucleotides not matched to a gene: 3. The CDR3 region is CASSVVPGGNTEAFF. CDR3 sequence (DNA): TGTGCCAGCAGCGTAGTCCCAGGGGGGAACACTGAAGCTTTCTTT.

The chain carries TRBV28 and TRBJ1-1; tentative D call: TRBD1 (5 bases). With 1 base removed from V and 10 bases from J, the gap between germline ends came to 16 bases. The CDR3 is 14 amino acids. Germline V gene lookup returns CDR1 MDHEN and CDR2 SYDVKM. The CDR3 coding sequence is TGTGCCAGCAGTTTATTGACAGTCGAACGAGGAGCTTTCTTT. Amino acid sequence: CASSLLTVERGAFF.

This clone appeared once. The CDR3 DNA reads TGTGCCAGCAGCCAAGACTACAGGGGAGGCACTGAAGCTTTCTTT. Its translation is CASSQDYRGGTEAFF. The V gene is TRBV14, the J gene TRBJ1-1, with 7 bases identical to TRBD1. The V gene's germline CDR1 is SGHDN and CDR2 FVKESK. CDR3 length equals 15 residues. V shed 0 bases, J shed 4 bases, and the junction held 5 bases outside the gene matches.

The V and J genes are TRBV6-6 and TRBJ2-3; D not resolved. This CDR3 comprises 12 residues. Germline V gene sequence: CDR1 MNHNY, CDR2 SVGAGI (reference sequence). V lost 5 bases and J lost 4, with 7 bases in between. CDR3 nucleotide sequence: TGTGCCAGCAGTCGAGTTTCAGATACGCAGTATTTT. Its translation is CASSRVSDTQYF.

The rearrangement joins TRBV4-1 to TRBJ2-5; 8 bases align to TRBD1. The CDR3 length is 18 residues. Germline CDR1 MGHRA, CDR2 YSYEKL. V gave up 1 base and J gave up 1 base; unmatched junction bases: 11. The CDR3 reads CASSQGRDRLRSQETQYF. The CDR3 DNA is TGCGCCAGCAGCCAAGGCCGGGACAGGTTAAGGAGCCAAGAGACCCAGTACTTC.

This chain links TRBV6-6 with TRBJ1-2; the D gene is possibly TRBD1 (5 bases). The V end was cut by 4 bases, the J end by 2 bases, with 11 bases between. Germline CDR1 is MNHNY and CDR2 is SVGAGI (reference sequence). The CDR3 has 14 residues. CDR3 amino acids: CASSSGQPNYGYTF. CDR3 nucleotides: TGTGCCAGCAGTTCAGGACAACCAAACTATGGCTACACCTTC.

The CDR3 protein is CASRLEGTIYF. The CDR3 DNA reads TGTGCCAGCAGATTGGAGGGCACCATATATTTT. The chain is built from TRBV28 and TRBJ1-3; D is unresolved. Germline-derived CDR1 and CDR2 are MDHEN and SYDVKM. The V and J ends lost 6 bases and 9 bases respectively, with 9 bases between them. The CDR3 is 11 amino acids.

The chain joins TRBV11-2 to TRBJ1-6; possibly TRBD1 for D (5 bases). Germline V lookup: CDR1 SGHAT, CDR2 FQNNGV. Trimming cost V 2 bases and J 7 bases, with 9 bases left between them. This CDR3 has 14 amino acids. This CDR3 reads CASSLQGNNSPLHF. In DNA form, the CDR3 reads TGTGCCAGCAGCTTACAGGGTAACAATTCACCCCTCCACTTT.

The rearrangement links TRBV30 to TRBJ1-1; perhaps TRBD1 as D (5 bases). CDR3 length: 13 residues. Trimming shortened V by 7 bases and J by 6 bases, and 18 bases separated the two germline ends. Per the germline V gene, CDR1 is GTSNPN and CDR2 is SVGIG (reference sequence). CDR3 sequence (DNA): TGTGCCTTAAGGGGACCGGGGGTTGCTGAAGCTTTCTTT. Its protein is CALRGPGVAEAFF.

The chain has TRBV9 and TRBJ1-1; D possibly corresponds to TRBD1 (5 bases). CDR1 and CDR2 from the germline V gene are SGDLS and YYNGEE. Trimming shortened V by 4 bases and J by 1 base, and 8 bases separated the two germline ends. The CDR3 consists of 13 residues. In nucleotides, the CDR3 is TGTGCCAGCAGCCCGGGGGGGAACACTGAAGCTTTCTTT. Translated: CASSPGGNTEAFF.

Written as DNA, the CDR3 is TGTGCCAGCAGCTTAAGACAGCAAAACACTGAAGCTTTCTTT. This sequence encodes CASSLRQQNTEAFF. The rearrangement links TRBV7-2 to TRBJ1-1; the D gene is possibly TRBD1 (5 bases). Germline lookup yields CDR1 SGHTA and CDR2 FQGNSA. V lost 2 bases to trimming and J lost 2 bases, with 9 bases between them. The CDR3 covers 14 residues.

The chain has TRBV7-8 and TRBJ2-3; 7 bases are shared with TRBD2. CDR3 length: 18 residues. J was trimmed by 4 bases and V by 4 bases; bases with no gene match: 17. In germline, CDR1 is SGHVS, CDR2 FQNEAQ. The DNA of the CDR3 is TGTGCCAGCAGCTCCAATGGCGGGAGTTCGAAATATGCAGATACGCAGTATTTT. Amino acid sequence: CASSSNGGSSKYADTQYF. Full variable domain (remainder filled in from reference TRBV7-8 and TRBJ2-3): GAGVSQSPRYKVAKRGQDVALRCDPISGHVSLFWYQQALGQGPEFLTYFQNEAQLDKSGLPSDRFFAERPEGSVSTLKIQRTQQEDSAVYLCASSSNGGSSKYADTQYFGPGTRLTVL.

The chain couples TRBV28 to TRBJ2-7, with D tentatively TRBD1 (6 bases). V was cut by 7 bases and J by 2 bases, with 15 bases left in between. Germline assignment: CDR1 MDHEN and CDR2 SYDVKM. There are 14 residues in the CDR3. Written as DNA, the CDR3 is TGTGCCAGCATAACGAACAGGGATACCTACGAGCAGTACTTC. Amino acids: CASITNRDTYEQYF.

This chain links TRBV5-1 with TRBJ1-5; 7 bases fit TRBD1. J gave up 5 bases and V 2 bases, and 1 base lay outside the gene matches. Per the germline V gene, CDR1 is SGHRS and CDR2 is YFSETQ. This CDR3 has 13 amino acids. CDR3 in amino acids: CASSFGTDQPQHF. Written as DNA, the CDR3 is TGCGCCAGCAGCTTCGGGACAGATCAGCCCCAGCATTTT.

J is TRBJ2-3 and V is TRBV7-3; 9 nucleotides line up with TRBD2. The CDR3 runs 15 residues. CDR1 and CDR2 from the germline V gene are SGHTA and FQGTGA. The trim removed 6 bases at V and 1 base at J, leaving 5 bases unmatched. The CDR3 nucleotides read TGTGCCAGCAGTCGGATAGCGGGGGGCACAGATACGCAGTATTTT. The encoded protein is CASSRIAGGTDTQYF.

The chain is built from TRBV2 and TRBJ2-4; no clear D. V lost 4 bases and J lost 8, with 12 bases in between. Germline V gene sequence: CDR1 SNHLY, CDR2 FYNNEI. CDR3 length: 13 amino acids. The DNA of the CDR3 is TGTGCCAGCAGTGCTGACTTTACGGACATTCAGTACTTC. Its protein product is CASSADFTDIQYF.

V and J are TRBV19 and TRBJ1-5; 7 nucleotides line up with TRBD1. CDR3 length equals 13 residues. With V trimmed by 3 bases and J by 4 bases, 0 bases remained unmatched. Per the germline V gene, CDR1 is LNHDA and CDR2 is SQIVND (reference sequence). CDR3: CASSMGQNQPQHF. In nucleotides, the CDR3 is TGTGCCAGTAGTATGGGACAGAATCAGCCCCAGCATTTT.

The chain uses TRBV27 and TRBJ1-4; unclear D gene. The ends were cut back, 5 bases at V and 0 bases at J, with 10 bases in the middle. Per the germline V gene, CDR1 is MNHEY and CDR2 is SMNVEV (reference sequence). This CDR3 comprises 15 residues. CDR3 in DNA: TGTGCCAGCAGTCCCTCCTTTGCAACTAATGAAAAACTGTTTTTT. Translating gives CASSPSFATNEKLFF.

The table lists this clone with a count of one. This chain links TRBV6-6 with TRBJ1-5, with 9 bases that match TRBD1. The junction had 5 bases not matched to a gene; V was cut back by 6 bases and J by 2 bases. The CDR3 is 15 residues long. Germline values: CDR1 MNHNY, CDR2 SVGAGI (reference sequence). The CDR3 region has the DNA TGTGCCAGCAGGAAACAGGGGGCTGGCAATCAGCCCCAGCATTTT. Translation: CASRKQGAGNQPQHF.